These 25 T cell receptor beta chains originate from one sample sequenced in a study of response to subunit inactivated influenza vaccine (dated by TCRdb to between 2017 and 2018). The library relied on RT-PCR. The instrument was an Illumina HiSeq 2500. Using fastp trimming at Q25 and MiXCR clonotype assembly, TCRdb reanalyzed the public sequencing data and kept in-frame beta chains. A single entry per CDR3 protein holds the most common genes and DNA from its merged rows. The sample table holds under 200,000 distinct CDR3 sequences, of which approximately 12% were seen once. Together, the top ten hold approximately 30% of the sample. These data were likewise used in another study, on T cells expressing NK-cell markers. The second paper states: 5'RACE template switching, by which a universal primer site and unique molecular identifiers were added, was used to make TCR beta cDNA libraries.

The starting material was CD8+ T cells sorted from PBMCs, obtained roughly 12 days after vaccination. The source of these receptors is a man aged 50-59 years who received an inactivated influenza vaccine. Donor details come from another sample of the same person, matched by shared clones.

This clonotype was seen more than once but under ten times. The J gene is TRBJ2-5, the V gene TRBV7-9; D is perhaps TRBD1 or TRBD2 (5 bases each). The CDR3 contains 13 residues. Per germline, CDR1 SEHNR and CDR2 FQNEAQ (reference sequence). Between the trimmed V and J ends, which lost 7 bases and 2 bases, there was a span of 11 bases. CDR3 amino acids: CASTGRKQETQYF. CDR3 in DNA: TGTGCCAGCACGGGACGGAAGCAAGAGACCCAGTACTTC.

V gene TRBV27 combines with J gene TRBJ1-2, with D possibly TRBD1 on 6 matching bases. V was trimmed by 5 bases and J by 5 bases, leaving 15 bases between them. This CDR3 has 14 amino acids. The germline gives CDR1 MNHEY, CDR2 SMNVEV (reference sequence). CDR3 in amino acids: CASSGLPGHYGYTF. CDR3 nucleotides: TGTGCCAGCAGTGGCCTACCGGGACATTATGGCTACACCTTC.

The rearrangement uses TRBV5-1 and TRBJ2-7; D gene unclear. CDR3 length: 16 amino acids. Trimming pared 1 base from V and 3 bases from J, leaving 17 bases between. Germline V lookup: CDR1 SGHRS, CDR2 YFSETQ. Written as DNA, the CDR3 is TGCGCCAGCAGCTTGAATCCTCTAGGTTTATTCTACGAGCAGTACTTC. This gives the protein CASSLNPLGLFYEQYF.

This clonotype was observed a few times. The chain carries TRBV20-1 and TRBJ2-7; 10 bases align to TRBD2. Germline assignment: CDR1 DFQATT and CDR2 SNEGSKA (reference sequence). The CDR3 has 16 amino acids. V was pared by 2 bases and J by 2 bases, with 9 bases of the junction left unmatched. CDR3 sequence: CSARPFLAGAPYEQYF. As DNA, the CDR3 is TGCAGTGCTAGACCTTTTCTAGCGGGGGCCCCCTACGAGCAGTACTTC.

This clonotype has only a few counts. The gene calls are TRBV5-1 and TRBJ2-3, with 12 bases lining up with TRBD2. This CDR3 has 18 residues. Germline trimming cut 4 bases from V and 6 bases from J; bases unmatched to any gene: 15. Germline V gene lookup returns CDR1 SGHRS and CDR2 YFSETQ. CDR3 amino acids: CASSDGTSGPLFMDTQYF. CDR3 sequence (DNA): TGCGCCAGCAGCGACGGGACTAGCGGGCCGCTATTCATGGATACGCAGTATTTT.

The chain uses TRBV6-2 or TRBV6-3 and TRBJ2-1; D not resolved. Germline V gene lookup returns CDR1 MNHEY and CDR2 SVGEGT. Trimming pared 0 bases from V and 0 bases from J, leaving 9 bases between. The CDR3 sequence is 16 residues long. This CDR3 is CASSYSTILSYNEQFF. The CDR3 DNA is TGTGCCAGCAGTTACTCTACGATCCTCTCCTACAATGAGCAGTTCTTC.

CDR3 amino acids: CSGTDRTDYEQYF. The DNA for the CDR3 is TGCAGTGGCACGGACAGGACCGACTACGAGCAGTACTTC. This rearrangement joins TRBV20-1 to TRBJ2-7; 7 bases agree with TRBD1. Losses at the gene ends were 7 bases for V and 3 bases for J; bases not matched to a gene: 9. CDR3 length equals 13 residues. Germline-derived CDR1 and CDR2 are DFQATT and SNEGSKA (reference sequence).

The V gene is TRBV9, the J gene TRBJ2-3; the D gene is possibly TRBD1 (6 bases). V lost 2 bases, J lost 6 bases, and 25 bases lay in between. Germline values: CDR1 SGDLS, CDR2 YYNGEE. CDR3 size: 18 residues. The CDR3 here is CASSVGSTPGQRSDTQYF. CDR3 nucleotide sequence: TGTGCCAGCAGCGTGGGTTCCACTCCGGGACAACGCTCGGATACGCAGTATTTT. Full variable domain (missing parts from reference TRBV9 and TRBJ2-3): DSGVTQTPKHLITATGQRVTLRCSPRSGDLSVYWYQQSLDQGLQFLIQYYNGEERAKGNILERFSAQQFPDLHSELNLSSLELGDSALYFCASSVGSTPGQRSDTQYFGPGTRLTVL.

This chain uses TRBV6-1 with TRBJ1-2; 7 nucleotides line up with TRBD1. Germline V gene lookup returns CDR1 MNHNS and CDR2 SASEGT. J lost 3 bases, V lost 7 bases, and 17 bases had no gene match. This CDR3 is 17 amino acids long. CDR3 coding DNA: TGTGCCAGCAAAAACGTAATTGCCGGGACAGACTACTATGGCTACACCTTC. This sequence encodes CASKNVIAGTDYYGYTF.

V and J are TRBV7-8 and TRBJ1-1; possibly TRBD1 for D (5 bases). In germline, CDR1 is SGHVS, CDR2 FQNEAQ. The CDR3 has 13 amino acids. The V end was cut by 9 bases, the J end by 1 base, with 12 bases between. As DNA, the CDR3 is TGTGCCAGTTGTGGGGGGGGGAACACTGAAGCTTTCTTT. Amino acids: CASCGGGNTEAFF.

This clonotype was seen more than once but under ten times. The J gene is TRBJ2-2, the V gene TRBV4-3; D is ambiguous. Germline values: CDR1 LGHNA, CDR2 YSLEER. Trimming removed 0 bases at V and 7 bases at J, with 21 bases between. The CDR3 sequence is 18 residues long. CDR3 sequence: CASSQDRVAVGPGGELFF. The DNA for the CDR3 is TGCGCCAGCAGCCAAGATCGGGTGGCGGTAGGGCCAGGCGGGGAGCTGTTTTTT.

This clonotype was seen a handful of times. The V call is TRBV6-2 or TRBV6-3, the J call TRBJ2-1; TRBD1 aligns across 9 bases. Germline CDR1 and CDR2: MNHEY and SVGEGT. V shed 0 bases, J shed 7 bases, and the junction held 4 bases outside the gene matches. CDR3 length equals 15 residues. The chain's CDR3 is CASSYSGQGRNEQFF. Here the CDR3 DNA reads TGTGCCAGCAGTTACTCTGGACAGGGGAGGAATGAGCAGTTCTTC.

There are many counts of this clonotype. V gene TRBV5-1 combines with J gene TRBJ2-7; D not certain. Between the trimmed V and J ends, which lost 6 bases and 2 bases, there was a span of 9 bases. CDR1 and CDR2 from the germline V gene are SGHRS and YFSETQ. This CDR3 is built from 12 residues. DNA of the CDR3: TGCGCCAGCACGAACCCTCCCTACGAGCAGTACTTC. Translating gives CASTNPPYEQYF. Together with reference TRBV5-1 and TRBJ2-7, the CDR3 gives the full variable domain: KAGVTQTPRYLIKTRGQQVTLSCSPISGHRSVSWYQQTPGQGLQFLFEYFSETQRNKGNFPGRFSGRQFSNSRSEMNVSTLELGDSALYLCASTNPPYEQYFGPGTRLTVT.

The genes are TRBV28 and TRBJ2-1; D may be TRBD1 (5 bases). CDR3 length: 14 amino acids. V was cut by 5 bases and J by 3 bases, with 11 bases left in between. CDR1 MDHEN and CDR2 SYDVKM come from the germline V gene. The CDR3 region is CASSPGHNYNEQFF. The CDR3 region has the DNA TGTGCCAGCAGTCCAGGGCACAACTACAATGAGCAGTTCTTC.

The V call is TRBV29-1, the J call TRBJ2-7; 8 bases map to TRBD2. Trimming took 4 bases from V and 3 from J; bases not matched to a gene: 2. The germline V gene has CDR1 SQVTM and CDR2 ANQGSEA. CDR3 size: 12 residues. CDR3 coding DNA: TGCAGCGTTGTTACTAGCGGCTACGAGCAGTACTTC. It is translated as CSVVTSGYEQYF.

The CDR3 nucleotides are TGTGCCAGCAGCTTCCAGAGCCCCTACGAGCAGTACTTC. Translating it yields CASSFQSPYEQYF. The chain is built from TRBV7-9 and TRBJ2-7; D is undetermined. V lost 3 bases, J lost 2 bases, and 8 bases lay in between. Germline V gene lookup returns CDR1 SEHNR and CDR2 FQNEAQ (reference sequence). This CDR3 spans 13 amino acids.

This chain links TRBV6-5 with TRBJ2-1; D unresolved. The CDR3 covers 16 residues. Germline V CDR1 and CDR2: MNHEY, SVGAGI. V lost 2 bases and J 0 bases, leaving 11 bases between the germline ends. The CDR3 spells CASSYGLSSSYNEQFF. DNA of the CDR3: TGTGCCAGCAGTTACGGGCTATCGAGCTCCTACAATGAGCAGTTCTTC.

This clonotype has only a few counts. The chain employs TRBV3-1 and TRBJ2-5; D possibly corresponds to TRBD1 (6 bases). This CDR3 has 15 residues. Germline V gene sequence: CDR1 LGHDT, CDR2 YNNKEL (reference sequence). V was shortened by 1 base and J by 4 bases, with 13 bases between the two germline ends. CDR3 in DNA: TGTGCCAGCAGCCAAGTCAGCAGGGGAGCAGAGACCCAGTACTTC. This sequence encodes CASSQVSRGAETQYF.

CDR3: CASSFPPQGGQDGANVLTF. CDR3 DNA: TGTGCCAGCAGCTTCCCCCCACAGGGCGGTCAGGACGGGGCCAACGTCCTGACTTTC. This chain links TRBV11-1 with TRBJ2-6; tentatively, D is TRBD1 (6 bases). The CDR3 has 19 residues. Trimming removed 3 bases from V and 4 bases from J, with 22 bases in between. Germline CDR1 and CDR2: SGHAT and FQDESV (reference sequence).

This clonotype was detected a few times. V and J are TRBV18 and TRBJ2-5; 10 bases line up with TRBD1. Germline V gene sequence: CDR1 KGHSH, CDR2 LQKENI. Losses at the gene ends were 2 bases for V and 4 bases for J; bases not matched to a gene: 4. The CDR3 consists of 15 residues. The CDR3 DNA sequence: TGTGCCAGCTCACCAGTTGGGACAGGGGCAGAGACCCAGTACTTC. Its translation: CASSPVGTGAETQYF.

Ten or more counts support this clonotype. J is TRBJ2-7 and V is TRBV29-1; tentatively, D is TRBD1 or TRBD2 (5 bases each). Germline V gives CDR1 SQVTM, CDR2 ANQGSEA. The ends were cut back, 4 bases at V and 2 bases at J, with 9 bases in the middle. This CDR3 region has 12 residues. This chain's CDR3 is CSVVWDPYEQYF. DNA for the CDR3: TGCAGCGTTGTATGGGACCCCTACGAGCAGTACTTC.

The DNA for the CDR3 is TGCGCCAGCAGCTCCGACAGGGGTATCTACGAGCAGTACTTC. It yields the protein CASSSDRGIYEQYF. This rearrangement joins TRBV4-3 to TRBJ2-7, with TRBD1 matching 8 bases. The germline CDR1 and CDR2 sequences are LGHNA and YSLEER. This CDR3 is built from 14 residues. After removal of 5 bases from V and 3 bases from J, the junction contained 6 bases not matched to a gene.

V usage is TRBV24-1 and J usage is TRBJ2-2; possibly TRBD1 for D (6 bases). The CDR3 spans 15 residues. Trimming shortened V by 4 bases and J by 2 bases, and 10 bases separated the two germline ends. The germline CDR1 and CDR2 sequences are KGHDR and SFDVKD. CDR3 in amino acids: CATSEQGLNTGELFF. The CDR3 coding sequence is TGTGCCACCAGTGAGCAGGGGTTAAACACCGGGGAGCTGTTTTTT.

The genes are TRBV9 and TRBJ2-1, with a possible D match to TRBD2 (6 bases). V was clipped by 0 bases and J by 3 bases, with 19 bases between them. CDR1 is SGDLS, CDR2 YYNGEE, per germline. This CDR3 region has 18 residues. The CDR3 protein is CASSVDPAGGSGYNEQFF. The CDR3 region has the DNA TGTGCCAGCAGCGTAGACCCTGCAGGAGGTAGCGGCTACAATGAGCAGTTCTTC. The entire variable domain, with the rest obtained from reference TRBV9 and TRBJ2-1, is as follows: DSGVTQTPKHLITATGQRVTLRCSPRSGDLSVYWYQQSLDQGLQFLIQYYNGEERAKGNILERFSAQQFPDLHSELNLSSLELGDSALYFCASSVDPAGGSGYNEQFFGPGTRLTVL.

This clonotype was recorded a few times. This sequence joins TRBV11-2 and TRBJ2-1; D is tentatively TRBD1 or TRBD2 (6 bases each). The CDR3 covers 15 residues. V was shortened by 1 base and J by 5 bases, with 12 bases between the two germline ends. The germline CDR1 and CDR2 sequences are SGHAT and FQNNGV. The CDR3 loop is CASSLVRGTHNEQFF. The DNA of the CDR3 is TGTGCCAGCAGCTTAGTACGGGGGACACACAATGAGCAGTTCTTC.